This TCR beta chain was identified in a study of OX40 agonist ivuxolimab in advanced cancers. The method was immunoSEQ multiplex PCR; TCRdb's version includes in-frame clones alone and lacks a portion of them. The table has 65,000 to 90,000 clones, roughly four fifths seen once; the top ten hold about 5%. The CDR3 is 18 residues long. CDR1 and CDR2 from the germline V gene are MGHRA and YSYEKL. The germline V and J ends were trimmed by 3 bases and 2 bases, with 17 bases remaining between them. This clone was detected once. The sequenced sample was CD4+ or CD8+ T cells sorted from blood, obtained in a trial of the OX40 agonist ivuxolimab. This chain joins TRBV4-1 and TRBJ2-6; D gene uncertain. This sequence originates from an adult with an advanced solid tumor such as melanoma, head and neck, liver or kidney cancer. This CDR3 is CASSQFGPLRAGANVLTF. CDR3 DNA sequence: TGCGCCAGCAGCCAGTTTGGGCCTCTTCGGGCTGGGGCCAACGTCCTGACTTTC.